These 10 T cell receptor beta chains were all obtained from the same sample, sequenced in a study of sequential checkpoint blockade in melanoma. The treatment here: randomized to nivolumab then ipilimumab (arm A) or the reverse (arm B). The table came from immunoSEQ multiplex PCR; TCRdb's copy has only in-frame clones and leaves some out. The table shows about 14,000 clones, with roughly 86% occurring only once. This sample comprised CD8+ T cells sorted from blood (inferred from file names), obtained from a patient given nivolumab and ipilimumab in sequence. These receptor sequences come from a human donor with melanoma.

The chain uses TRBV4-3 and TRBJ1-4, with D possibly TRBD1 on 6 matching bases. Germline V CDR1 and CDR2: LGHNA, YSLEER. This CDR3 spans 16 amino acids. V was trimmed by 4 bases and J by 2 bases, leaving 14 bases between them. In nucleotides, the CDR3 is TGCGCCAGCAGCCGCCTTCACAGGGTCACTAATGAAAAACTGTTTTTT. This translates into CASSRLHRVTNEKLFF.

The rearrangement joins TRBV7-3 to TRBJ1-2; weak D call: TRBD1 (5 bases). V lost 5 bases, J lost 0 bases, and 13 bases lay in between. The CDR3 is 15 amino acids. CDR1 is SGHTA and CDR2 is FQGTGA in the germline V gene. The CDR3 bases are TGTGCCAGCAGCGAGCAAGCGGGACCTAACTATGGCTACACCTTC. This encodes CASSEQAGPNYGYTF.

The V and J genes are TRBV12-5 and TRBJ2-5; 10 bases are shared with TRBD1. Unmatched junction bases numbered 17, after V lost 1 base and J lost 6 bases. Per germline, CDR1 LGHNT and CDR2 FRNRAP. This CDR3 comprises 19 residues. In DNA form, the CDR3 reads TGTGCTAGTGGTTTGGAAGGACTCTATGACAGGGGGCTACGAAAGACCCAGTACTTC. Translation gives CASGLEGLYDRGLRKTQYF.

The rearrangement joins TRBV7-9 to TRBJ2-7; 8 nucleotides agree with TRBD1. CDR1 is SEHNR and CDR2 is FQNEAQ in the germline V gene (reference sequence). The V gene end was trimmed by 3 bases and the J gene end by 3 bases; junction bases not matched to a gene: 4. This CDR3 contains 14 residues. The CDR3, as DNA: TGTGCCAGCAGCTTCGGACAGGGAAGCTACGAGCAGTACTTC. It translates to CASSFGQGSYEQYF.

This clone was seen just once. The genes are TRBV19 and TRBJ2-5; no firm D call. CDR1 and CDR2 (germline): LNHDA, SQIVND (reference sequence). V lost 6 bases and J 5 bases, leaving 13 bases between the germline ends. CDR3 length: 13 amino acids. In DNA, the CDR3 is TGTGCCAGTAGGGCTCATGATTCGGAGACCCAGTACTTC. It yields the protein CASRAHDSETQYF. Filled out from reference TRBV19 and TRBJ2-5, the complete variable domain reads DGGITQSPKYLFRKEGQNVTLSCEQNLNHDAMYWYRQDPGQGLRLIYYSQIVNDFQKGDIAEGYSVSREKKESFPLTVTSAQKNPTAFYLCASRAHDSETQYFGPGTRLLVL.

This clone occurred once. The rearrangement uses TRBV10-3 and TRBJ2-7; 7 bases agree with TRBD1. The CDR3 contains 13 residues. The germline gives CDR1 ENHRY, CDR2 SYGVKD. The junction had 7 bases not matched to a gene; V was cut back by 7 bases and J by 4 bases. The CDR3 DNA reads as TGTGCCATCACGACAGGGCCAGTTTACGAGCAGTACTTC. Its translation is CAITTGPVYEQYF.

A note on this clone: This same CDR3 is encoded by further DNA sequences in the sample. This chain joins TRBV27 and TRBJ2-6, with D possibly matching TRBD1 (7 bases). Germline V gives CDR1 MNHEY, CDR2 SMNVEV (reference sequence). With 6 bases removed from V and 2 bases from J, the gap between germline ends came to 17 bases. The CDR3 length is 17 residues. CDR3 protein: CASRYSGGPTGANVLTF. The CDR3 nucleotides are TGTGCCAGCAGATACTCAGGGGGGCCCACTGGGGCCAACGTCCTGACTTTC.

This chain joins TRBV19 and TRBJ1-3, with D perhaps TRBD1 (6 bases). This CDR3 is built from 15 residues. The V end lost 5 bases, the J end lost 8 bases, and 19 bases lay between the germline ends. Per germline, CDR1 LNHDA and CDR2 SQIVND (reference sequence). CDR3 loop: CASSSDPGQVDTIYF. CDR3 nucleotides: TGTGCCAGTAGTTCCGACCCGGGACAAGTAGACACCATATATTTT.

The V gene is TRBV11-2, the J gene TRBJ2-7, with TRBD2 as a possible D gene (6 bases). CDR1 is SGHAT, CDR2 FQNNGV, per germline. V lost 1 base to trimming and J lost 0 bases, with 13 bases between them. CDR3 length equals 16 residues. The CDR3 DNA reads TGTGCCAGCAGCTTAGGAAGTCGGGGGAGCTCCTACGAGCAGTACTTC. Its translation: CASSLGSRGSSYEQYF.

The chain couples TRBV9 to TRBJ2-3, with 9 positions matching TRBD2. The CDR3 spans 17 residues. CDR1 SGDLS and CDR2 YYNGEE come from the germline V gene. J was trimmed by 2 bases and V by 0 bases; bases with no gene match: 7. CDR3 in amino acids: CASSVAGRGGVTDTQYF. The CDR3 DNA reads TGTGCCAGCAGCGTAGCGGGGCGGGGGGGCGTCACAGATACGCAGTATTTT.